Detailed here is one T cell receptor (beta chain). These data belong to a study of T cell responses to AZD1222 COVID-19 vaccine. CDR1 is MNHEY, CDR2 SVGAGI, per germline. The V and J ends lost 2 bases and 0 bases respectively, with 8 bases between them. This CDR3 is 15 amino acids long. Only in-frame clones appear in the TCRdb table, and some are missing; sequencing was by immunoSEQ multiplex PCR. The table shows 100,000 or so clones, with roughly 85% occurring only once. The sequence came from an adult who received the AZD1222 COVID-19 vaccine. Material: peripheral blood, obtained 28 days after the second AZD1222 dose. The chain employs TRBV6-5 and TRBJ1-5; D perhaps matches TRBD1 (5 bases). DNA of the CDR3: TGTGCCAGCAGTTACCGGGGGAATAGCAATCAGCCCCAGCATTTT. Translation gives CASSYRGNSNQPQHF.